Below are 15 T cell receptor beta chains sequenced from a single sample in a study of control samples from healthy donors and cancer patients. Clones were read by immunoSEQ multiplex PCR, and TCRdb kept only the in-frame ones, dropping some. The top ten hold approximately 18% of the sample, which has 55,000 to 85,000 clones, roughly 86% seen once. The sample was PBMCs. These receptor sequences come from a man between 60 and 75 years old with lung cancer.

The V call is TRBV29-1, the J call TRBJ1-1; D is possibly TRBD1 (6 bases). CDR1 is SQVTM, CDR2 ANQGSEA, per germline. V was trimmed by 6 bases and J by 1 base, leaving 9 bases between them. The CDR3 contains 12 residues. The CDR3 sequence: CSVDRTNTEAFF. The CDR3, as DNA: TGCAGCGTCGACAGGACGAACACTGAAGCTTTCTTT.

V and J are TRBV3-1 (or the pseudogene TRBV3-2) and TRBJ2-3, with D possibly matching TRBD2 (5 bases). This CDR3 spans 16 amino acids. V shed 1 base and J shed 2 bases, with 13 bases lying between them. Per germline, CDR1 LGHDT and CDR2 YNNKEL (reference sequence). The DNA of the CDR3 is TGTGCCAGCAGCCAAGGAGGGTACTCAATCACAGATACGCAGTATTTT. Its translation is CASSQGGYSITDTQYF.

CDR3 amino acids: CASSRDRVRETQYF. CDR3 nucleotides: TGTGCCAGCAGCCGGGACAGGGTAAGAGAGACCCAGTACTTC. The chain carries TRBV4-2 and TRBJ2-5; 9 nucleotides align to TRBD1. V trimming: 4 bases; J trimming: 4 bases; junction bases outside the gene matches: 4. The V gene's germline CDR1 is LGHNA and CDR2 YNFKEQ. The CDR3 is 14 amino acids.

The genes are TRBV7-9 and TRBJ1-4, with a possible D match to TRBD1 (5 bases). CDR1 SEHNR and CDR2 FQNEAQ come from the germline V gene (reference sequence). Trimming took off 5 bases at V and 3 bases at J, with 13 bases between the two ends. The CDR3 is made up of 15 amino acids. The DNA for the CDR3 is TGTGCCAGCAGCGCCGTGGGGGGTCCTAATGAAAAACTGTTTTTT. Translating it yields CASSAVGGPNEKLFF. Filled out from reference TRBV7-9 and TRBJ1-4, the complete variable domain reads DTGVSQNPRHKITKRGQNVTFRCDPISEHNRLYWYRQTLGQGPEFLTYFQNEAQLEKSRLLSDRFSAERPKGSFSTLEIQRTEQGDSAMYLCASSAVGGPNEKLFFGSGTQLSVL.

In regard to this clone: In the same sample, other DNA sequences code for this CDR3. The chain uses TRBV7-3 and TRBJ1-1; TRBD1 agrees at 7 bases. The CDR3 has 15 amino acids. After removal of 5 bases from V and 1 base from J, the junction contained 7 bases not matched to a gene. The V gene's germline CDR1 is SGHTA and CDR2 FQGTGA. CDR3 protein: CASSQRTGRNTEAFF. CDR3 nucleotide sequence: TGTGCCAGCAGCCAGAGGACAGGTCGGAACACTGAAGCTTTCTTT.

The chain's CDR3 is CASSGGSTIEQYF. The CDR3 nucleotides are TGTGCCAGCAGCGGGGGGTCGACAATCGAGCAGTACTTC. The rearrangement uses TRBV9 and TRBJ2-7; either TRBD1 or TRBD2 may fit D (5 bases each). The V gene's germline CDR1 is SGDLS and CDR2 YYNGEE. Trimming cost V 3 bases and J 6 bases, with 13 bases left between them. This CDR3 is built from 13 residues. Supplemented by reference TRBV9 and TRBJ2-7, the full variable domain reads DSGVTQTPKHLITATGQRVTLRCSPRSGDLSVYWYQQSLDQGLQFLIQYYNGEERAKGNILERFSAQQFPDLHSELNLSSLELGDSALYFCASSGGSTIEQYFGPGTRLTVT.

The chain couples TRBV5-1 to TRBJ2-2, with 8 bases matching TRBD1. Losses at the gene ends were 3 bases for V and 4 bases for J; bases not matched to a gene: 20. Germline CDR1 SGHRS, CDR2 YFSETQ. This CDR3 has 20 amino acids. The CDR3 DNA reads TGCGCCAGCAGCTCGTTGGGTAAAGAAGGACAGGGAGTTTTCACCGGGGAGCTGTTTTTT. This codes for CASSSLGKEGQGVFTGELFF. The whole variable domain, filled in from reference TRBV5-1 and TRBJ2-2, reads KAGVTQTPRYLIKTRGQQVTLSCSPISGHRSVSWYQQTPGQGLQFLFEYFSETQRNKGNFPGRFSGRQFSNSRSEMNVSTLELGDSALYLCASSSLGKEGQGVFTGELFFGEGSRLTVL.

The chain employs TRBV27 and TRBJ1-1; TRBD1 aligns across 8 bases. The junction had 8 bases not matched to a gene; V was cut back by 4 bases and J by 4 bases. The CDR3 is made up of 15 amino acids. CDR1 is MNHEY, CDR2 SMNVEV, per germline (reference sequence). CDR3 in DNA: TGTGCCAGCAGTTACTCCCAGGGGGCGGTCACTGAAGCTTTCTTT. Encoded protein: CASSYSQGAVTEAFF.

The chain has TRBV5-4 and TRBJ2-1, with D perhaps TRBD1 (5 bases). The ends were cut back, 4 bases at V and 7 bases at J, with 9 bases in the middle. This CDR3 has 12 amino acids. Germline V CDR1 and CDR2: SGHNT, YYREEE (reference sequence). The CDR3: CASSLDRNEQFF. The CDR3 DNA is TGTGCCAGCAGCCTAGACAGAAATGAGCAGTTCTTC.

This chain uses TRBV30 with TRBJ1-2; D gene unclear. Between the trimmed V and J ends, which lost 2 bases and 7 bases, there was a span of 11 bases. This CDR3 has 12 amino acids. Germline CDR1 GTSNPN, CDR2 SVGIG (reference sequence). The CDR3 here is CAWSLMASGYTF. DNA for the CDR3: TGTGCCTGGAGTTTGATGGCGAGTGGCTACACCTTC.

This clone was picked up a small number of times. The chain combines TRBV9 with TRBJ1-1; 12 bases agree with TRBD1. This CDR3 has 15 amino acids. V trimming: 2 bases; J trimming: 7 bases; junction bases outside the gene matches: 6. The germline V gene has CDR1 SGDLS and CDR2 YYNGEE. The CDR3 protein is CASSVRGTGGLEAFF. DNA for the CDR3: TGTGCCAGCAGCGTCCGAGGGACAGGGGGCCTTGAAGCTTTCTTT.

The chain is built from TRBV2 and TRBJ2-3, with no clear D. The CDR3 has 15 residues. The V end lost 2 bases, the J end lost 3 bases, and 12 bases lay between the germline ends. The V gene's germline CDR1 is SNHLY and CDR2 FYNNEI. The CDR3 nucleotides read TGTGCCAGCAGTGAAAAGCCGGATGAGACAGATACGCAGTATTTT. The encoded protein is CASSEKPDETDTQYF. The full variable domain, with the rest looked up from reference TRBV2 and TRBJ2-3, is EPEVTQTPSHQVTQMGQEVILRCVPISNHLYFYWYRQILGQKVEFLVSFYNNEISEKSEIFDDQFSVERPDGSNFTLKIRSTKLEDSAMYFCASSEKPDETDTQYFGPGTRLTVL.

The V call is TRBV7-6, the J call TRBJ2-3, with 7 bases identical to TRBD1. V was clipped by 5 bases and J by 4 bases; unmatched bases: 6. Germline V gene lookup returns CDR1 SGHVS and CDR2 FNYEAQ. CDR3 length: 14 amino acids. The CDR3 spells CASSIEGAADTQYF. Written as DNA, the CDR3 is TGTGCCAGCAGCATAGAGGGGGCGGCAGATACGCAGTATTTT.

The chain has TRBV7-3 and TRBJ2-2; 7 nucleotides line up with TRBD1. Losses at the gene ends were 5 bases for V and 4 bases for J; bases not matched to a gene: 7. Germline assignment: CDR1 SGHTA and CDR2 FQGTGA. The CDR3 loop spans 15 amino acids. Here the CDR3 DNA reads TGTGCCAGCAGCCCGACAGGGCCCGGCACCGGGGAGCTGTTTTTT. Translation gives CASSPTGPGTGELFF. Filled out from reference TRBV7-3 and TRBJ2-2, the complete variable domain reads GAGVSQTPSNKVTEKGKYVELRCDPISGHTALYWYRQSLGQGPEFLIYFQGTGAADDSGLPNDRFFAVRPEGSVSTLKIQRTERGDSAVYLCASSPTGPGTGELFFGEGSRLTVL.

V is TRBV11-2 and J is TRBJ2-6; D unclear. Trimming took 4 bases from V and 0 from J, leaving 7 bases between them. Germline V gene sequence: CDR1 SGHAT, CDR2 FQNNGV. This CDR3 is 15 amino acids long. The DNA of the CDR3 is TGTGCCAGCAGCTGGTTTAACTCTGGGGCCAACGTCCTGACTTTC. Amino acids: CASSWFNSGANVLTF.